This entry concerns a single T cell receptor beta chain. The antigen is unknown. The data derive from a study of brain T cells in children with intractable seizures. Overall study findings and caveats: Absence of clones before surgery may stem from lower sequencing depth.

Measured with immunoSEQ multiplex PCR; TCRdb has only the in-frame clones, and not every one. Among under 400,000 clones listed, about 93% were seen once. Time point specified: blood from clinic visit 5 months post-surgery; TSC patient then seizure free. Sequencing was limited to surgery cases with top T cell transcript signatures in brain tissue. Before surgery, patients took at least one anti-epileptic drug. Source: peripheral blood, taken less than 6 months after surgery. The TCR comes from a boy in the first two years of life with tuberous sclerosis and intractable seizures.

Here the CDR3 reads CASSFRGLNTGELFF. DNA of the CDR3: TGCGCCAGCAGCTTTAGGGGCCTGAACACCGGGGAGCTGTTTTTT. The rearrangement uses TRBV5-1 and TRBJ2-2; possible D gene TRBD1, 5 bases. With 2 bases removed from V and 1 base from J, the gap between germline ends came to 9 bases. This CDR3 is built from 15 residues. CDR1 SGHRS and CDR2 YFSETQ come from the germline V gene.